These 32 T cell receptor beta chains came from one sample sequenced in a study of siplizumab effects on memory and regulatory T cells. Assay: immunoSEQ multiplex PCR; the TCRdb copy retains only in-frame clones and omits some. This sample yields about 120,000 clones, of which about 94% are seen a single time; roughly 1.8% belongs to the top ten. The material sequenced was non-Treg CD4+ T cells sorted from blood. The receptors shown here come from a human donor in good health.

This chain connects TRBV18 to TRBJ1-4, with TRBD1 matching 10 bases. V lost 4 bases and J lost 1; bases outside the gene matches: 6. The CDR3 is 17 amino acids. Germline lookup yields CDR1 KGHSH and CDR2 LQKENI. The CDR3 region is CASSLRDRGGTNEKLFF. The CDR3 DNA follows: TGTGCCAGCTCACTCCGGGACAGGGGCGGAACTAATGAAAAACTGTTTTTT.

This chain links TRBV4-1 with TRBJ2-2; D not resolved. CDR1 and CDR2 from the germline V gene are MGHRA and YSYEKL. V was shortened by 1 base and J by 0 bases, with 9 bases between the two germline ends. The CDR3 is 16 amino acids. In nucleotides, the CDR3 is TGCGCCAGCAGCCAAGGGGCTTTAACGAACACCGGGGAGCTGTTTTTT. As protein: CASSQGALTNTGELFF.

V and J are TRBV27 and TRBJ2-7; 11 nucleotides agree with TRBD2. J lost 7 bases, V lost 5 bases, and 10 bases had no gene match. This CDR3 contains 15 residues. CDR1 is MNHEY and CDR2 is SMNVEV in the germline V gene (reference sequence). The CDR3 is CASSALLAGVEEQYF. The CDR3 coding sequence is TGTGCCAGCAGTGCATTACTAGCGGGAGTTGAGGAGCAGTACTTC.

V usage is TRBV19 and J usage is TRBJ2-5; maybe TRBD1 (6 bases). The CDR3 extends over 13 amino acids. V lost 5 bases and J lost 0, with 7 bases in between. The germline gives CDR1 LNHDA, CDR2 SQIVND (reference sequence). CDR3 in amino acids: CASSRDNQETQYF. CDR3 coding DNA: TGTGCCAGTAGTCGGGACAACCAAGAGACCCAGTACTTC. The whole variable domain, filled in from reference TRBV19 and TRBJ2-5, reads DGGITQSPKYLFRKEGQNVTLSCEQNLNHDAMYWYRQDPGQGLRLIYYSQIVNDFQKGDIAEGYSVSREKKESFPLTVTSAQKNPTAFYLCASSRDNQETQYFGPGTRLLVL.

This clone was recorded only once. V usage is TRBV19 and J usage is TRBJ2-3; TRBD2 matches at 14 bases. This CDR3 region has 18 residues. CDR1 is LNHDA, CDR2 SQIVND, per germline (reference sequence). V lost 4 bases and J lost 3; bases outside the gene matches: 9. CDR3 in DNA: TGTGCCAGTAGTACCGGGACTAGCGGGAGAATAAAGACAGATACGCAGTATTTT. As protein: CASSTGTSGRIKTDTQYF. The whole variable domain, filled in from reference TRBV19 and TRBJ2-3, reads DGGITQSPKYLFRKEGQNVTLSCEQNLNHDAMYWYRQDPGQGLRLIYYSQIVNDFQKGDIAEGYSVSREKKESFPLTVTSAQKNPTAFYLCASSTGTSGRIKTDTQYFGPGTRLTVL.

V and J are TRBV30 and TRBJ2-5, with D maybe TRBD1 (6 bases). This CDR3 region has 13 residues. The germline V gene has CDR1 GTSNPN and CDR2 SVGIG (reference sequence). V lost 5 bases and J lost 4, with 14 bases in between. The CDR3 region has the DNA TGTGCCTGGGGACAGAGAACTAGAGAGACCCAGTACTTC. Amino acid sequence: CAWGQRTRETQYF.

With respect to this clone: Other DNA sequences in this specimen translate into the identical CDR3. V gene TRBV7-8 combines with J gene TRBJ2-3; no clear D gene. V was clipped by 3 bases and J by 3 bases, with 13 bases between them. CDR1 and CDR2 (germline): SGHVS, FQNEAQ. The CDR3 runs to 15 residues. The CDR3 sequence is CASSLDAGRTDTQYF. The CDR3 nucleotides read TGTGCCAGCAGCTTGGACGCTGGGCGGACAGATACGCAGTATTTT.

The rearrangement uses TRBV5-1 and TRBJ2-7; D gene uncertain. V lost 1 base and J lost 3, with 5 bases in between. This CDR3 spans 12 amino acids. Germline CDR1 and CDR2: SGHRS and YFSETQ. The CDR3 sequence: CASSLNNYEQYF. In DNA, the CDR3 is TGCGCCAGCAGCTTGAACAACTACGAGCAGTACTTC. The entire variable domain, with the rest obtained from reference TRBV5-1 and TRBJ2-7, is as follows: KAGVTQTPRYLIKTRGQQVTLSCSPISGHRSVSWYQQTPGQGLQFLFEYFSETQRNKGNFPGRFSGRQFSNSRSEMNVSTLELGDSALYLCASSLNNYEQYFGPGTRLTVT.

V gene TRBV10-1 combines with J gene TRBJ2-3; possibly TRBD1 for D (5 bases). This CDR3 region has 14 residues. V lost 3 bases to trimming and J lost 2 bases, with 9 bases between them. Germline values: CDR1 WNHNN, CDR2 SYGVQD (reference sequence). The CDR3 DNA follows: TGCGCCAGCAGTGAAAACAGGAACACAGATACGCAGTATTTT. Residues: CASSENRNTDTQYF.

This sequence joins TRBV1 and TRBJ2-5; no check of the table's D call, TRBD2, against the DNA was made. TRBV1 is labeled a pseudogene. The CDR3 totals 17 residues. In nucleotides, the CDR3 is TGCACCAGCAGCCAAGATAGACTAGCGGGGGTAGGAGAGACCCAGTACTTC. The encoded protein is CTSSQDRLAGVGETQYF.

The chain has TRBV19 and TRBJ2-1, with 7 bases lining up with TRBD2. The germline V gene has CDR1 LNHDA and CDR2 SQIVND (reference sequence). The CDR3 is made up of 16 amino acids. J gave up 7 bases and V 0 bases, and 9 bases lay outside the gene matches. The CDR3 nucleotides are TGTGCCAGTAGTATAGATTGGGTCGGGAGGTTGAATGAGCAGTTCTTC. Translating gives CASSIDWVGRLNEQFF. Full variable domain (rest looked up from reference TRBV19 and TRBJ2-1): DGGITQSPKYLFRKEGQNVTLSCEQNLNHDAMYWYRQDPGQGLRLIYYSQIVNDFQKGDIAEGYSVSREKKESFPLTVTSAQKNPTAFYLCASSIDWVGRLNEQFFGPGTRLTVL.

The chain couples TRBV6-1 to TRBJ1-4; the match to TRBD1 covers 7 bases. CDR3 length equals 12 residues. Trimming took 10 bases from V and 3 from J; bases not matched to a gene: 2. Germline V gives CDR1 MNHNS, CDR2 SASEGT. The CDR3 sequence is CANRGPNEKLFF. The CDR3 DNA sequence: TGTGCCAACAGGGGCCCTAATGAAAAACTGTTTTTT.

The chain employs TRBV19 and TRBJ2-1; D may be TRBD2 (6 bases). The ends were cut back, 3 bases at V and 4 bases at J, with 13 bases in the middle. Germline V gene sequence: CDR1 LNHDA, CDR2 SQIVND (reference sequence). The CDR3 is 15 amino acids. Here the CDR3 reads CASSMRGTLYNEQFF. CDR3 in DNA: TGTGCCAGTAGTATGCGAGGGACTTTATACAATGAGCAGTTCTTC.

The rearrangement joins TRBV19 to TRBJ2-2, with 7 nucleotides matching TRBD1. V lost 6 bases, J lost 5 bases, and 6 bases stayed unmatched. CDR1 LNHDA and CDR2 SQIVND come from the germline V gene (reference sequence). The CDR3 spans 14 residues. The CDR3 here is CASSVQGITGELFF. The CDR3 bases are TGTGCCAGTAGCGTACAGGGGATAACCGGGGAGCTGTTTTTT.

This clone was counted between two and nine times. The chain uses TRBV10-1 and TRBJ1-1; D ambiguous. V was trimmed by 5 bases and J by 5 bases, leaving 6 bases between them. The CDR3 is 11 residues long. Germline assignment: CDR1 WNHNN and CDR2 SYGVQD (reference sequence). CDR3 sequence reads: CASSSWTEAFF. In DNA, the CDR3 is TGCGCCAGCAGTAGTTGGACTGAAGCTTTCTTT.

The DNA of the CDR3 is TGTGCCAGCTCCCCGGGAATTGAGAACAATGAGCAGTTCTTC. Translation: CASSPGIENNEQFF. This chain links TRBV18 with TRBJ2-1; TRBD2 might be the D (5 bases). In germline, CDR1 is KGHSH, CDR2 LQKENI. The CDR3 totals 14 residues. V shed 6 bases and J shed 5 bases, with 14 bases lying between them. The variable domain in full, with the rest retrieved from reference TRBV18 and TRBJ2-1, is NAGVMQNPRHLVRRRGQEARLRCSPMKGHSHVYWYRQLPEEGLKFMVYLQKENIIDESGMPKERFSAEFPKEGPSILRIQQVVRGDSAAYFCASSPGIENNEQFFGPGTRLTVL.

The chain is built from TRBV2 and TRBJ1-1; D may be TRBD1 (5 bases). The CDR3 runs 13 residues. Looked up from germline, CDR1 is SNHLY and CDR2 is FYNNEI. V lost 1 base and J 11 bases, leaving 14 bases between the germline ends. This CDR3 reads CASSEDYRGEAFF. CDR3 coding DNA: TGTGCCAGCAGTGAAGACTACCGGGGGGAGGCTTTCTTT.

The chain links TRBV6-5 to TRBJ2-7; D is undetermined. Germline V gene lookup returns CDR1 MNHEY and CDR2 SVGAGI. Trimming took off 5 bases at V and 5 bases at J, with 16 bases between the two ends. The CDR3 is 14 residues long. The CDR3 spells CASSGARSSNEQYF. For the CDR3, the DNA is TGTGCCAGCAGTGGTGCGAGGAGTAGCAACGAGCAGTACTTC.

The chain joins TRBV5-1 to TRBJ1-3, with TRBD1 as a possible D gene (6 bases). This CDR3 has 16 amino acids. Looked up from germline, CDR1 is SGHRS and CDR2 is YFSETQ. V was cut by 0 bases and J by 0 bases, with 10 bases left in between. Here the CDR3 reads CASSLEQGYSGNTIYF. The CDR3 coding sequence is TGCGCCAGCAGCTTGGAGCAGGGGTACTCTGGAAACACCATATATTTT.

This chain joins TRBV10-3 and TRBJ2-3; 14 positions match TRBD2. V lost 4 bases and J lost 6; bases outside the gene matches: 3. Germline assignment: CDR1 ENHRY and CDR2 SYGVKD. The CDR3 runs 15 residues. DNA of the CDR3: TGTGCCATCAGTGGACTAGCGGGGGGGCCTGATACGCAGTATTTT. Its protein product is CAISGLAGGPDTQYF.

The V call is TRBV7-8, the J call TRBJ1-3; D is ambiguous. Trimming removed 1 base from V and 4 bases from J, with 8 bases in between. Per the germline V gene, CDR1 is SGHVS and CDR2 is FQNEAQ. CDR3 length equals 14 residues. The CDR3 loop reads CASSLDLPGNTIYF. The CDR3 nucleotides are TGTGCCAGCAGCTTAGACCTTCCCGGAAACACCATATATTTT.

This chain connects TRBV5-1 to TRBJ2-4; perhaps TRBD2 as D (6 bases). V lost 0 bases, J lost 3 bases, and 16 bases lay in between. The CDR3 runs 17 residues. The germline V gene has CDR1 SGHRS and CDR2 YFSETQ. In nucleotides, the CDR3 is TGCGCCAGCAGCTTGGCCCTGCGGGGCCGGGGCAAAAACATTCAGTACTTC. Its translation is CASSLALRGRGKNIQYF.

CDR3 region: CASSPMLGQNYGYTF. The DNA for the CDR3 is TGTGCCAGCAGCCCCATGCTGGGACAGAACTATGGCTACACCTTC. V gene TRBV9 combines with J gene TRBJ1-2, with 7 bases matching TRBD1. Germline V gene sequence: CDR1 SGDLS, CDR2 YYNGEE. The CDR3 runs 15 residues. Trimming cost V 4 bases and J 2 bases; bases outside gene matches: 8.

The rearrangement joins TRBV6-5 to TRBJ1-1; D is perhaps TRBD1 (6 bases). V was cut by 0 bases and J by 2 bases, with 10 bases left in between. The CDR3 sequence is 15 residues long. Germline-derived CDR1 and CDR2 are MNHEY and SVGAGI. CDR3 protein: CASSYSAGTNTEAFF. As DNA, the CDR3 is TGTGCCAGCAGTTACTCGGCAGGGACAAACACTGAAGCTTTCTTT.

The V and J genes are TRBV18 and TRBJ2-7, with D maybe TRBD1 (5 bases). Germline V gene lookup returns CDR1 KGHSH and CDR2 LQKENI. V was pared by 4 bases and J by 5 bases, with 9 bases between. The CDR3 is 12 amino acids. In nucleotides, the CDR3 is TGTGCCAGCTCACAGGGGCGCGACGAGCAGTACTTC. Amino acids: CASSQGRDEQYF.

The V call is TRBV19, the J call TRBJ1-1; D is ambiguous. Germline CDR1 and CDR2: LNHDA and SQIVND (reference sequence). The CDR3 covers 13 residues. Trimming cost V 4 bases and J 0 bases, with 6 bases left between them. CDR3 coding DNA: TGTGCCAGTAGTAACAGTTTGAACACTGAAGCTTTCTTT. Its protein is CASSNSLNTEAFF. The variable domain in full, completed from reference TRBV19 and TRBJ1-1, reads DGGITQSPKYLFRKEGQNVTLSCEQNLNHDAMYWYRQDPGQGLRLIYYSQIVNDFQKGDIAEGYSVSREKKESFPLTVTSAQKNPTAFYLCASSNSLNTEAFFGQGTRLTVV.

The gene calls are TRBV7-9 and TRBJ2-7; TRBD2 matches 11 bases. CDR1 is SEHNR, CDR2 FQNEAQ, per germline (reference sequence). This CDR3 comprises 16 residues. V shed 2 bases, J shed 7 bases, and the junction held 10 bases outside the gene matches. CDR3 protein: CASSLLGLAGGLEQYF. The CDR3 DNA is TGTGCCAGCAGCTTACTCGGGCTAGCGGGAGGCTTGGAGCAGTACTTC.

This chain links TRBV4-1 with TRBJ2-5; D is perhaps TRBD1 (5 bases). Germline CDR1 and CDR2: MGHRA and YSYEKL. The CDR3 runs 12 residues. V was trimmed by 3 bases and J by 4 bases, leaving 6 bases between them. The DNA for the CDR3 is TGCGCCAGCAGCCAGCAGGGAGAGACCCAGTACTTC. It codes for CASSQQGETQYF.

This rearrangement joins TRBV27 to TRBJ1-4; 8 positions agree with TRBD1. This CDR3 contains 14 residues. Trimming at V came to 11 bases and at J to 7 bases, leaving 12 bases not matched to a gene. Germline CDR1 is MNHEY and CDR2 is SMNVEV (reference sequence). This chain's CDR3 is CACRTGPSGEKLFF. CDR3 DNA sequence: TGTGCCTGCCGGACAGGGCCCTCGGGTGAAAAACTGTTTTTT.

This chain joins TRBV2 and TRBJ2-3; weak D call: TRBD1 (6 bases). This CDR3 spans 13 amino acids. The ends were cut back, 7 bases at V and 3 bases at J, with 11 bases in the middle. Germline lookup yields CDR1 SNHLY and CDR2 FYNNEI. The CDR3 DNA is TGTGCCAGCAAGGAAGGGGGTACAGATACGCAGTATTTT. Translating gives CASKEGGTDTQYF.

The rearrangement joins TRBV4-2 to TRBJ2-1; TRBD2 matches 8 bases. Germline V gives CDR1 LGHNA, CDR2 YNFKEQ. Trimming at V came to 3 bases and at J to 1 base, leaving 5 bases not matched to a gene. The CDR3 has 16 residues. The CDR3 region is CASSHRERGSYNEQFF. In DNA form, the CDR3 reads TGTGCCAGCAGCCATCGAGAGCGGGGGTCCTACAATGAGCAGTTCTTC.

The chain links TRBV6-6 to TRBJ1-3; D gene ambiguous. This CDR3 has 12 residues. Germline V gives CDR1 MNHNY, CDR2 SVGAGI (reference sequence). The V and J ends lost 6 bases and 3 bases respectively, with 6 bases between them. The CDR3 nucleotides are TGTGCCAGCAGGATCCTTGGAAACACCATATATTTT. This translates into CASRILGNTIYF.